This is a list of T cell receptor beta chains from one sample in a study of technical replicates of blood from several donors. Method: immunoSEQ multiplex PCR; TCRdb's copy keeps in-frame clones and lacks some. This sample has approximately 59,000 clones, with around 87% found just once. The material sequenced was PBMCs. Receptor source: a human donor in good health. Some clones in this sample may be carry-over from other donors' samples. The CDR3 runs from the conserved cysteine through the conserved F or W. The D gene is left open where the match is weak. Only some rows state a clone size, as once, few, many or a class for expanded clones.

j_call	clone_size	v_call	d_call	cdr3_aa	cdr3_nt
TRBJ1-2	NA	TRBV4-2	NA	CASSQESGGVGYTF	TGTGCCAGCAGCCAAGAATCGGGGGGCGTCGGCTACACCTTC
TRBJ1-6	NA	TRBV4-2	TRBD1	CASSLGTGGVGSPLHF	TGTGCCAGCAGCTTGGGGACAGGGGGAGTAGGATCACCCCTCCACTTT
TRBJ1-2	NA	TRBV19	NA	CASSPPGQVYGYTF	TGTGCCAGTAGTCCCCCCGGCCAGGTCTATGGCTACACCTTC
TRBJ1-5	NA	TRBV28	TRBD1	CASSTTGEGQPQHF	TGTGCCAGCAGTACGACAGGGGAGGGACAGCCCCAGCATTTT
TRBJ2-3	NA	TRBV7-8	TRBD2	CASRSGVTDTQYF	TGTGCCAGTCGTAGCGGGGTCACAGATACGCAGTATTTT
TRBJ2-3	NA	TRBV7-3	NA	CASSLAGTSTDTQYF	TGTGCCAGCAGCTTAGCCGGGACAAGCACAGATACGCAGTATTTT
TRBJ1-1	few	TRBV14	NA	CASSQDLPGKVTEAFF	TGTGCCAGCAGCCAAGATCTGCCCGGTAAAGTCACTGAAGCTTTCTTT
TRBJ1-1	NA	TRBV6-5	NA	CASTPGASRHTEAFF	TGTGCCAGCACCCCAGGGGCAAGCAGGCACACTGAAGCTTTCTTT
TRBJ2-7	NA	TRBV2	NA	CASSGTGEQYF	TGTGCCAGCAGTGGAACAGGGGAGCAGTACTTC
TRBJ2-1	NA	TRBV6-1	NA	CASSEFGIAYNEQFF	TGTGCCAGCAGTGAATTCGGGATCGCCTACAATGAGCAGTTCTTC
TRBJ2-7	NA	TRBV6-5	NA	CASSYSMRGAHEQYF	TGTGCCAGCAGTTACTCCATGCGGGGTGCGCACGAGCAGTACTTC
TRBJ1-1	NA	TRBV6-5	NA	CASSGYGAEAFF	TGTGCCAGCAGTGGTTACGGGGCTGAAGCTTTCTTT
TRBJ1-1	once	TRBV2	TRBD1	CASSGLRGPEEAFF	TGTGCCAGCAGTGGACTCAGGGGGCCAGAGGAAGCTTTCTTT
TRBJ2-7	NA	TRBV7-6	TRBD1	CASSTTGGGYEQYF	TGTGCCAGCAGCACGACAGGGGGCGGCTACGAGCAGTACTTC
TRBJ2-7	NA	TRBV19	TRBD1	CASSPGTGYYEQYF	TGTGCCAGTAGCCCCGGGACAGGGTACTACGAGCAGTACTTC
TRBJ1-2	NA	TRBV18	TRBD1	CASIGQGDGYTF	TGTGCCAGCATTGGACAGGGGGATGGCTACACCTTC
TRBJ1-2	NA	TRBV2	TRBD1	CASSKGTGEGGYTF	TGTGCCAGCAGTAAGGGGACAGGGGAAGGGGGCTACACCTTC
TRBJ2-3	once	TRBV7-2	TRBD2	CASSPRGGGTDTQYF	TGTGCCAGCAGCCCACGGGGGGGAGGGACAGATACGCAGTATTTT
TRBJ2-1	NA	TRBV7-9	NA	CASSSLTVAGGVFNEQFF	TGTGCCAGCAGCAGCCTAACAGTAGCCGGCGGGGTATTCAATGAGCAGTTCTTC
TRBJ1-3	NA	TRBV28	NA	CASTPSTTGSGNTIYF	TGTGCCAGCACTCCATCCACAACGGGGTCCGGAAACACCATATATTTT
TRBJ2-3	NA	TRBV7-2	TRBD2	CASSLLGLAKDTQYF	TGTGCCAGCAGCTTGCTGGGACTAGCTAAAGATACGCAGTATTTT
TRBJ2-3	NA	TRBV5-1	NA	CASSPRDTGSQYF	TGCGCCAGCAGCCCCCGGGACACTGGTTCGCAGTATTTT
TRBJ2-1	medium-sized	TRBV13	TRBD2	CASSLLPGASGSDLDEQFF	TGTGCCAGCAGCTTACTACCTGGGGCTAGCGGGAGCGATTTGGATGAGCAGTTCTTC
TRBJ1-6	NA	TRBV14	TRBD1	CASSLQTGAPGSSPLHF	TGTGCCAGCAGCTTACAAACAGGGGCCCCTGGGAGTTCACCCCTCCACTTT
TRBJ1-1	many	TRBV6-6	NA	CASSLGTLRNTEAFF	TGTGCCAGCAGTTTGGGGACACTTCGGAACACTGAAGCTTTCTTT
TRBJ2-5	NA	TRBV7-6	NA	CASSLNRETQYF	TGTGCCAGCAGCCTTAATCGGGAGACCCAGTACTTC
TRBJ2-3	NA	TRBV5-1	TRBD2	CASSSRLAGGSDTQYF	TGCGCCAGCAGCTCTAGACTAGCGGGGGGGTCAGATACGCAGTATTTT
TRBJ1-1	NA	TRBV7-9	TRBD1	CASSPNRGTVATEAFF	TGTGCCAGCAGCCCCAATCGGGGGACAGTTGCCACTGAAGCTTTCTTT
TRBJ2-7	NA	TRBV4-3	TRBD1	CASSPDRVGEQYF	TGCGCCAGCAGCCCTGACAGGGTAGGCGAGCAGTACTTC
TRBJ1-6	few	TRBV12-5	NA	CAGGGPLHF	TGTGCTGGGGGAGGACCCCTCCACTTT
TRBJ2-2	NA	TRBV2	TRBD2	CASSEAAGGNTGELFF	TGTGCCAGCAGTGAAGCCGCGGGGGGGAACACCGGGGAGCTGTTTTTT
TRBJ2-3	once	TRBV10-3	NA	CAISLTGTHPDTQYF	TGTGCCATCAGTCTCACCGGGACTCACCCCGATACGCAGTATTTT
TRBJ1-5	NA	TRBV7-2	NA	CASSLAQGANQPQHF	TGTGCCAGCAGCTTAGCGCAGGGCGCAAATCAGCCCCAGCATTTT
TRBJ1-2	once	TRBV5-4	TRBD1	CASRGQGVGYTF	TGTGCCAGCAGAGGGCAGGGGGTAGGCTACACCTTC
TRBJ1-6	NA	TRBV30	TRBD1	CAWSPRTGFSPLHF	TGTGCCTGGAGCCCAAGGACAGGGTTTTCACCCCTCCACTTT
TRBJ1-1	NA	TRBV19	NA	CASSLSTQGNTEAFF	TGTGCCAGTAGTTTAAGTACCCAGGGGAACACTGAAGCTTTCTTT
TRBJ2-1	NA	TRBV9	NA	CASSAQGLGYNEQFF	TGTGCCAGCAGCGCCCAGGGGTTAGGTTACAATGAGCAGTTCTTC
TRBJ1-2	NA	TRBV9	NA	CASSGPPGHHYGYTF	TGTGCCAGCAGCGGACCTCCGGGACACCACTATGGCTACACCTTC
TRBJ2-3	NA	TRBV19	TRBD2	CASSGGGPDTQYF	TGTGCCAGTAGCGGGGGGGGCCCAGATACGCAGTATTTT
TRBJ2-5	NA	TRBV6-1	NA	CASSEATWEAETQYF	TGTGCCAGCAGTGAAGCCACGTGGGAGGCGGAGACCCAGTACTTC
TRBJ2-3	NA	TRBV18	NA	CASSPFRLVTDTQYF	TGTGCCAGCTCACCATTCCGACTAGTCACAGATACGCAGTATTTT
TRBJ1-6	NA	TRBV15	NA	CATSRPGGNSPLHF	TGTGCCACCAGCAGGCCGGGGGGCAATTCACCCCTCCACTTT
TRBJ2-1	NA	TRBV4-1	TRBD2	CASSRGLAGGRQYNEQFF	TGCGCCAGCAGCCGAGGACTAGCGGGGGGGCGGCAATACAATGAGCAGTTCTTC
TRBJ2-3	NA	TRBV2	NA	CASRFRGSTDTQYF	TGTGCCAGCAGGTTTCGGGGTAGCACAGATACGCAGTATTTT
TRBJ2-1	NA	TRBV4-3	NA	CASSQDIGGRYNEQFF	TGCGCCAGCAGCCAAGACATCGGGGGTAGGTACAATGAGCAGTTCTTC
TRBJ2-1	NA	TRBV6-1	TRBD2	CASSEVILAAKYNEQFF	TGTGCCAGCAGTGAGGTCATCCTAGCGGCCAAATACAATGAGCAGTTCTTC
TRBJ1-2	NA	TRBV11-3	TRBD1	CASSLANPTSGQGVYGYTF	TGTGCCAGCAGCTTAGCGAATCCAACCTCGGGACAGGGGGTCTATGGCTACACCTTC
TRBJ1-1	NA	TRBV14	NA	CASSQRVEGTEAFF	TGTGCCAGCAGCCAGCGTGTGGAGGGCACTGAAGCTTTCTTT
TRBJ1-1	NA	TRBV29-1	NA	CSVEDPGKPEAFF	TGCAGCGTTGAAGATCCCGGGAAACCTGAAGCTTTCTTT
TRBJ2-5	NA	TRBV4-3	NA	CASSQVSGMRTQYF	TGCGCCAGCAGCCAAGTATCCGGGATGCGGACCCAGTACTTC
TRBJ2-2	NA	TRBV7-7	TRBD1	CASSSSDRGSGELFF	TGTGCCAGCAGCTCCTCGGACAGGGGATCCGGGGAGCTGTTTTTT